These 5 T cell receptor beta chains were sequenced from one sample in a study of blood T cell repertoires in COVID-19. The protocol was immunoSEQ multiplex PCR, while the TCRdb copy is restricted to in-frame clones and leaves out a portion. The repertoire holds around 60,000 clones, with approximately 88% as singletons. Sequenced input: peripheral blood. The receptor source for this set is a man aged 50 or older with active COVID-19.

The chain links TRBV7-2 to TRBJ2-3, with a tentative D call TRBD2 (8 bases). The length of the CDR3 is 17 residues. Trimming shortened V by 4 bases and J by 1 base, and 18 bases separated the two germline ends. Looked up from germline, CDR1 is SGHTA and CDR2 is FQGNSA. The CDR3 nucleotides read TGTGCCAGCAGCTCAGGGACAGCGGGGGCTCGCACAGATACGCAGTATTTT. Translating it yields CASSSGTAGARTDTQYF.

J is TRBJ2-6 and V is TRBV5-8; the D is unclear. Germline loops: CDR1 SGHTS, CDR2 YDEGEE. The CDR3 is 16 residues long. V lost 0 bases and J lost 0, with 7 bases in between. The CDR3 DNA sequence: TGTGCCAGCAGCTTGGGACTTACCTCTGGGGCCAACGTCCTGACTTTC. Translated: CASSLGLTSGANVLTF.

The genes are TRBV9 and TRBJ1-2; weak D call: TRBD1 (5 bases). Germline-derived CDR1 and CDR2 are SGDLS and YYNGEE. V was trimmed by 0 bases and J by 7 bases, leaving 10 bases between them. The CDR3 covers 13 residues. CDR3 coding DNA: TGTGCCAGCAGCGTAGCGCAGACAGCTGGCTACACCTTC. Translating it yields CASSVAQTAGYTF.

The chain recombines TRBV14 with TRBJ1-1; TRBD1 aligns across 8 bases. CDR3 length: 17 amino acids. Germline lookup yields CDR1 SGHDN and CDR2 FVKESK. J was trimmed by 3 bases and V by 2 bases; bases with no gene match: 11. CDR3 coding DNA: TGTGCCAGCAGCCAAACCCCTTACAGGGGGGAGGACACTGAAGCTTTCTTT. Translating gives CASSQTPYRGEDTEAFF.

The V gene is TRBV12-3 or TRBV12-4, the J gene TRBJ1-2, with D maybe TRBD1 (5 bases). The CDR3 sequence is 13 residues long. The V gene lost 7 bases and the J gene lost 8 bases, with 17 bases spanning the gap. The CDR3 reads CASTLGAGRGYTF. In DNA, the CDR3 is TGTGCCAGCACCCTAGGGGCAGGGCGAGGCTACACCTTC.